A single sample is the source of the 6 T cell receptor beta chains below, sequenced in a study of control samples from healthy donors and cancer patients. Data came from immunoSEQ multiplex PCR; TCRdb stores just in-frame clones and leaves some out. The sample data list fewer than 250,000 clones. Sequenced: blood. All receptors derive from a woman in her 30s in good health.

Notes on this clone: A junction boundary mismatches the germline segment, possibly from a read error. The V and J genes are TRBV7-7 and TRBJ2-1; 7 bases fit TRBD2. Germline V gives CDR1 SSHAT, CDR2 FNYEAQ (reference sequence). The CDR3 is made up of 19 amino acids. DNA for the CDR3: TGTGCTAGCAGCTTAGCGGGCGGCGCCACGGGGCCCGGAGACAATGAGCAGTTCTTC. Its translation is CASSLAGGATGPGDNEQFF.

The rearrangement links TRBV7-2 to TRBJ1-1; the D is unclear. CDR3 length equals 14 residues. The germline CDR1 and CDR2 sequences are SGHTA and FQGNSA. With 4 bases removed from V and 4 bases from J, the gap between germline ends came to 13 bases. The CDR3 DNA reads TGTGCCAGCAGCTCTTCCAGCCTGCGCACTGAAGCTTTCTTT. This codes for CASSSSSLRTEAFF.

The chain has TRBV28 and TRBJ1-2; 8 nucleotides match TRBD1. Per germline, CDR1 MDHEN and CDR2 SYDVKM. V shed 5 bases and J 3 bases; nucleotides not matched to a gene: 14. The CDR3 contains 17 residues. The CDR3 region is CASSGELGQAFYYGYTF. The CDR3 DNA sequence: TGTGCCAGCAGTGGCGAACTGGGACAGGCCTTTTACTATGGCTACACCTTC.

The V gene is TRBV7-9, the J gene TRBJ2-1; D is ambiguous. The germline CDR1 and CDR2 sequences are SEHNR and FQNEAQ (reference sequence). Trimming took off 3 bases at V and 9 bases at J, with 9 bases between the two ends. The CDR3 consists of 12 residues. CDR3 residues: CASSLTLTEQFF. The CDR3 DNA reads TGTGCCAGCAGCTTGACTCTAACTGAGCAGTTCTTC.

The CDR3 region is CASSFSRGNYEQYF. The CDR3 DNA follows: TGCGCCAGCAGCTTCTCCAGGGGGAACTACGAGCAGTACTTC. The J gene is TRBJ2-7, the V gene TRBV5-1, with TRBD1 identical over 7 bases. With 2 bases clipped from V and 3 bases from J, the junction kept 5 bases outside the gene matches. The length of the CDR3 is 14 residues. From germline, CDR1 is SGHRS and CDR2 YFSETQ.

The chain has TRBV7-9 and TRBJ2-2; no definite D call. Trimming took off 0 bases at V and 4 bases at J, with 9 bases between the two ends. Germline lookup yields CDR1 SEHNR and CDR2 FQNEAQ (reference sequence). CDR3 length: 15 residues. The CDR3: CASSLAAARTGELFF. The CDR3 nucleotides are TGTGCCAGCAGCTTAGCTGCAGCACGCACCGGGGAGCTGTTTTTT.